This passage covers 15 T cell receptor beta chains from one sample sequenced in a study of T cell responses to AZD1222 COVID-19 vaccine. Libraries were prepared by immunoSEQ multiplex PCR; TCRdb keeps only in-frame clonotypes and omits some of them. Of roughly 100,000 clones in the sample, more than 75% were seen once. Sequencing was performed on peripheral blood, taken 28 days after the second dose of the MenACWY control vaccine. The receptors stem from an adult who received the MenACWY meningococcal vaccine as a control.

The rearrangement uses TRBV10-3 and TRBJ1-4; 9 positions match TRBD1. The J segment lost 4 bases and the V segment lost 6 bases, leaving 9 bases of the junction unmatched. CDR1 ENHRY and CDR2 SYGVKD come from the germline V gene. The CDR3 sequence is 16 residues long. Here the CDR3 reads CAIRATGGQGNEKLFF. The CDR3 DNA reads as TGTGCCATCAGAGCCACAGGGGGCCAAGGTAATGAAAAACTGTTTTTT.

This clone has just one count. The rearrangement links TRBV3-1 (or the pseudogene TRBV3-2) to TRBJ2-7, with 8 bases lining up with TRBD2. The junction had 8 bases not matched to a gene; V was cut back by 5 bases and J by 2 bases. Germline CDR1 reads LGHDT; CDR2 reads YNNKEL (reference sequence). The CDR3 length is 15 residues. The CDR3 DNA reads TGTGCCAGCAGCTCCGCCACTAGCGGCCCCTACGAGCAGTACTTC. Its translation: CASSSATSGPYEQYF.

CDR3 bases: TGCGCCAGCAGCTTGGCGAAGGGATCCTCTGGAAACACCATATATTTT. This translates into CASSLAKGSSGNTIYF. The chain uses TRBV5-1 and TRBJ1-3; the D is unclear. Germline V gene sequence: CDR1 SGHRS, CDR2 YFSETQ. V lost 0 bases and J 0 bases, leaving 10 bases between the germline ends. The CDR3 extends over 16 amino acids.

The rearrangement uses TRBV10-2 and TRBJ1-6, with a possible D match to TRBD1 (5 bases). V gave up 2 bases and J gave up 0 bases, with 5 bases separating them. In germline, CDR1 is WSHSY, CDR2 SAAADI. The CDR3 runs 15 residues. The CDR3 nucleotides are TGCGCCAGCAGTGAGGACAGCTCCTATAATTCACCCCTCCACTTT. The encoded protein is CASSEDSSYNSPLHF.

The V gene is TRBV10-3, the J gene TRBJ1-2, with D perhaps TRBD1 (6 bases). The germline V gene encodes CDR1 ENHRY and CDR2 SYGVKD. Trimming shortened V by 4 bases and J by 3 bases, and 6 bases separated the two germline ends. This CDR3 is 12 amino acids long. The CDR3 sequence: CAISAGDYGYTF. The CDR3 region has the DNA TGTGCCATCAGTGCAGGGGACTATGGCTACACCTTC.

The table lists this clone with a count of one. The chain joins TRBV5-5 to TRBJ2-6, with 7 bases fitting TRBD1. The CDR3 is made up of 17 amino acids. The ends lost 0 bases at V and 0 bases at J; junction bases unmatched: 3. CDR1 SGHKS and CDR2 YYEKEE come from the germline V gene (reference sequence). The CDR3 DNA reads TGTGCCAGCAGCTTGGCAGGGGGTGTCTCTGGGGCCAACGTCCTGACTTTC. It translates to CASSLAGGVSGANVLTF.

The J gene is TRBJ1-2, the V gene TRBV2; 8 bases are a match to TRBD1. Trimming took 7 bases from V and 7 from J; bases not matched to a gene: 11. Per the germline V gene, CDR1 is SNHLY and CDR2 is FYNNEI. The CDR3 is made up of 14 amino acids. CDR3 region: CASILRGRRSGYTF. DNA of the CDR3: TGTGCCAGCATCCTCAGGGGGCGGAGGAGTGGCTACACCTTC.

The CDR3 here is CASSESRGAGTQYF. The DNA for the CDR3 is TGCGCCAGCAGTGAGTCAAGGGGGGCCGGGACCCAGTACTTC. The chain uses TRBV10-2 and TRBJ2-5, with D possibly called TRBD1 or TRBD2 (6 bases each). The germline V gene encodes CDR1 WSHSY and CDR2 SAAADI. This CDR3 region has 14 residues. V lost 0 bases and J 7 bases, leaving 12 bases between the germline ends.

This clone was counted only a few times. The chain links TRBV5-5 to TRBJ1-6; TRBD1 agrees at 7 bases. Germline V gene lookup returns CDR1 SGHKS and CDR2 YYEKEE (reference sequence). The CDR3 loop spans 16 amino acids. V gave up 4 bases and J gave up 4 bases; unmatched junction bases: 8. CDR3 residues: CASSLILQGYNSPLHF. The CDR3 DNA sequence: TGTGCCAGCAGCCTTATTTTACAGGGGTATAATTCACCCCTCCACTTT.

This clone was recorded only once. The CDR3 sequence: CAISEFGGEAEAFF. CDR3 nucleotides: TGTGCCATCAGTGAGTTTGGGGGGGAGGCTGAAGCTTTCTTT. The chain links TRBV10-3 to TRBJ1-1; TRBD1 is a possible D gene (5 bases). V dropped 1 base and J dropped 6 bases, with 12 bases sitting between them. Germline CDR1 and CDR2: ENHRY and SYGVKD. This CDR3 has 14 amino acids.

V usage is TRBV9 and J usage is TRBJ2-3; TRBD1 aligns across 7 bases. The V segment lost 0 bases and the J segment 7 bases; nucleotides outside the gene matches: 8. The germline CDR1 and CDR2 sequences are SGDLS and YYNGEE. CDR3 length: 15 amino acids. The CDR3 bases are TGTGCCAGCAGCGTAGAATTAGGGGGCCCAAATACGCAGTATTTT. Residues: CASSVELGGPNTQYF. Combining the CDR3 with reference TRBV9 and TRBJ2-3 gives the whole variable domain DSGVTQTPKHLITATGQRVTLRCSPRSGDLSVYWYQQSLDQGLQFLIQYYNGEERAKGNILERFSAQQFPDLHSELNLSSLELGDSALYFCASSVELGGPNTQYFGPGTRLTVL.

The DNA for the CDR3 is TGTGCCAGCAGGGGACAGCCCGGAAATGCCCAGTACTTC. Translated, it gives CASRGQPGNAQYF. The chain carries TRBV28 and TRBJ2-5; 7 nucleotides match TRBD1. V shed 6 bases, J shed 9 bases, and the junction held 10 bases outside the gene matches. CDR1 and CDR2 from the germline V gene are MDHEN and SYDVKM. The CDR3 spans 13 residues.

The V and J genes are TRBV6-2 or TRBV6-3 and TRBJ2-7, with TRBD1 identical over 8 bases. The CDR3 sequence is 14 residues long. Germline CDR1 and CDR2: MNHEY and SVGEGT. With 2 bases clipped from V and 3 bases from J, the junction kept 3 bases outside the gene matches. The DNA for the CDR3 is TGTGCCAGCAGTTACCGCAGGGGGCTCTACGAGCAGTACTTC. This sequence encodes CASSYRRGLYEQYF.

The chain couples TRBV5-6 to TRBJ2-7, with D perhaps matching TRBD2 (6 bases). From germline, CDR1 is SGHDT and CDR2 YYEEEE. V was trimmed by 0 bases and J by 4 bases, leaving 23 bases between them. This CDR3 is built from 18 residues. The CDR3 bases are TGTGCCAGCAGCTTGGAGGGGAGGTGGGGCTCCTTAGGATACGAGCAGTACTTC. Amino acid sequence: CASSLEGRWGSLGYEQYF.

This clone was seen once. A junction boundary mismatches the germline segment, possibly from a read error. This rearrangement joins TRBV4-3 to TRBJ2-7; 7 nucleotides agree with TRBD1. Germline CDR1 is LGHNA and CDR2 is YSLEER. The CDR3 covers 13 residues. The CDR3 spells CASSLSLDRDATF. CDR3 coding DNA: TGCGCCAGCAGCCTATCACTCGACAGGGACGCTACCTTC.